This TCR beta chain was captured in a study of STAT5B mutations in CD4+ large granular lymphocyte leukemia. For the study at large: The CDR3 'QG' motif was associated with a particular HLA allele among healthy donors. Points from the study as a whole: Roughly a quarter of private leukemic clonotypes occurred rarely in other patients' non-leukemic repertoires. TRBV06-family usage was enriched in top patient clones (8/27) versus controls (2/35).

Measured with immunoSEQ multiplex PCR; TCRdb has only the in-frame clones, and not every one. The sample yields approximately 32,000 clones, roughly 65% seen once. For this clone: No antigen is known for it.

Germline CDR1 reads SQVTM; CDR2 reads ANQGSEA. This CDR3 contains 13 residues. V dropped 6 bases and J dropped 6 bases, with 17 bases sitting between them. Sequencing was performed on CD4+ T cells from blood buffy coats. This receptor was taken from a human donor in good health. V is TRBV29-1 and J is TRBJ1-1, with D tentatively TRBD1 (5 bases). The CDR3 DNA reads TGCAGCGTCAAAACCGGGACTCAAGCTGAAGCTTTCTTT. Translated, it gives CSVKTGTQAEAFF.